These 9 T cell receptor beta chains were all obtained from the same sample, sequenced in a study of cytomegalovirus exposure and HLA in healthy donors. Measured with immunoSEQ multiplex PCR; TCRdb has only the in-frame clones, and not every one. The sample records more than 85,000 clones, around 87% being singletons. What was sequenced was PBMCs. The source is a woman in her twenties or thirties in good health and CMV-seropositive.

V gene TRBV15 combines with J gene TRBJ2-5; D perhaps matches TRBD2 (5 bases). Germline V CDR1 and CDR2: LNHNV, YYDKDF (reference sequence). This CDR3 has 13 amino acids. Trimming removed 3 bases at V and 5 bases at J, with 10 bases between. The CDR3 here is CATSRDSGETQYF. The DNA for the CDR3 is TGTGCCACCAGCAGGGACTCCGGGGAGACCCAGTACTTC. Full variable domain (rest looked up from reference TRBV15 and TRBJ2-5): DAMVIQNPRYQVTQFGKPVTLSCSQTLNHNVMYWYQQKSSQAPKLLFHYYDKDFNNEADTPDNFQSRRPNTSFCFLDIRSPGLGDTAMYLCATSRDSGETQYFGPGTRLLVL.

The chain links TRBV7-2 to TRBJ2-7, with 7 bases fitting TRBD2. Germline V gives CDR1 SGHTA, CDR2 FQGNSA. J lost 0 bases, V lost 2 bases, and 4 bases had no gene match. The CDR3 sequence is 15 residues long. CDR3 sequence reads: CASSLYSSGSYEQYF. Written as DNA, the CDR3 is TGTGCCAGCAGCTTATACTCTAGCGGCTCCTACGAGCAGTACTTC.

This clone has only a few counts. CDR3 sequence reads: CASSQRSSYEQYF. CDR3 in DNA: TGCGCCAGCAGCCAAAGGAGCTCCTACGAGCAGTACTTC. V usage is TRBV4-3 and J usage is TRBJ2-7; D is unresolved. This CDR3 contains 13 residues. The V gene's germline CDR1 is LGHNA and CDR2 YSLEER. V was pared by 2 bases and J by 0 bases, with 5 bases between.

The chain carries TRBV4-1 and TRBJ2-1, with 8 bases identical to TRBD1. Germline-derived CDR1 and CDR2 are MGHRA and YSYEKL. V was clipped by 0 bases and J by 6 bases; unmatched bases: 16. The length of the CDR3 is 19 residues. The CDR3 DNA reads TGCGCCAGCAGCCAAGATAGGGCAGGGGGCGTAATCTCGGTCAATGAGCAGTTCTTC. This sequence encodes CASSQDRAGGVISVNEQFF.

This clone came up a few times. This rearrangement joins TRBV7-9 to TRBJ1-6, with a possible D match to TRBD1 (6 bases). The CDR3 covers 16 residues. Germline V lookup: CDR1 SEHNR, CDR2 FQNEAQ (reference sequence). Trimming took off 3 bases at V and 8 bases at J, with 17 bases between the two ends. CDR3 DNA: TGTGCCAGCAGCTTTGCAATAGGACAGTTGGATTCACCCCTCCACTTT. This translates into CASSFAIGQLDSPLHF.

The genes are TRBV7-2 and TRBJ2-1, with D perhaps TRBD2 (5 bases). CDR1 is SGHTA, CDR2 FQGNSA, per germline. The CDR3 is 18 amino acids. The V end lost 5 bases, the J end lost 3 bases, and 23 bases lay between the germline ends. The CDR3 nucleotides are TGTGCCAGCAGCCCTCGGGCCAGGACTTTTCTTCTCTACAATGAGCAGTTCTTC. This codes for CASSPRARTFLLYNEQFF. Drawing the rest from reference TRBV7-2 and TRBJ2-1, the complete variable domain is GAGVSQSPSNKVTEKGKDVELRCDPISGHTALYWYRQSLGQGLEFLIYFQGNSAPDKSGLPSDRFSAERTGGSVSTLTIQRTQQEDSAVYLCASSPRARTFLLYNEQFFGPGTRLTVL.

V is TRBV27 and J is TRBJ2-1; TRBD2 agrees at 13 bases. J was trimmed by 4 bases and V by 9 bases; bases with no gene match: 12. CDR3 length: 17 residues. Per germline, CDR1 MNHEY and CDR2 SMNVEV (reference sequence). The CDR3 coding sequence is TGTGCCAGTACTTCTGCAACTAGCGGGAGGGCGTACAATGAGCAGTTCTTC. The encoded protein is CASTSATSGRAYNEQFF.

This clone has more than one count but fewer than ten. V gene TRBV5-4 combines with J gene TRBJ2-7, with 7 bases matching TRBD2. The ends lost 1 base at V and 3 bases at J; junction bases unmatched: 7. CDR1 is SGHNT, CDR2 YYREEE, per germline (reference sequence). This CDR3 has 15 residues. CDR3 protein: CASSLFGTINYEQYF. CDR3 bases: TGTGCCAGCAGCTTGTTTGGGACTATTAACTACGAGCAGTACTTC.

The chain couples TRBV10-3 to TRBJ2-2; 7 positions agree with TRBD1. Germline-derived CDR1 and CDR2 are ENHRY and SYGVKD. The CDR3 extends over 14 amino acids. V was pared by 11 bases and J by 2 bases, with 8 bases of the junction left unmatched. The CDR3 region is CAASGQKNTGELFF. CDR3 bases: TGTGCCGCCTCGGGACAGAAAAACACCGGGGAGCTGTTTTTT.